This T cell receptor (beta chain) is drawn from a study of control samples from healthy donors and cancer patients. CDR1 is SSHAT and CDR2 is FNYEAQ in the germline V gene (reference sequence). The CDR3 extends over 15 amino acids. Concerning this clone itself: Its ends do not fully match the called genes, so a read error is possible.

Sequencing used immunoSEQ multiplex PCR; TCRdb keeps in-frame clones, though not all of them. This sample has 78,000 or so clones; 87% occur once, and the top ten carry 3% to 4.5%. Sequenced sample: blood. This receptor was identified in a woman aged 45-59 years in good health. The chain joins TRBV7-7 to TRBJ2-7; D might be TRBD1 (6 bases). The CDR3 sequence is CASSLGADSSYEQYF. As DNA, the CDR3 is TGTGCTAGCAGCTTAGGGGCGGACAGCTCCTACGAGCAGTACTTC.